A selection of T cell receptor beta chains follows, all from one sample in a study of Tregs in tolerant kidney transplant recipients. Profiling relied on immunoSEQ multiplex PCR, and the TCRdb table lists in-frame clones only, not all of them. The sample shows some 88,000 clones, 85% to 95% of them seen only once. The sample was CD8+ T cells from blood. Receptors originate from a human donor in good health. Both conserved end residues are part of each CDR3. A D gene is named only where the DNA matches it firmly. A row's size may be missing; if present it is once, few, many or a size class.

j_call clone_size v_call d_call cdr3_aa cdr3_nt
TRBJ1-1 NA TRBV9 NA CASSVVRSMNTEAFF TGTGCCAGCAGCGTAGTAAGGTCCATGAACACTGAAGCTTTCTTT
TRBJ1-1 NA TRBV5-4 NA CASSLATEAFF TGTGCCAGCAGCTTGGCCACTGAAGCTTTCTTT
TRBJ2-6 NA TRBV7-2 NA CASSLHGQISSGANVLTF TGTGCCAGCAGCCTTCATGGACAGATAAGCTCTGGGGCCAACGTCCTGACTTTC
TRBJ1-2 NA TRBV6-5 NA CASSYPAGSLVDYTF TGTGCCAGCAGTTACCCGGCGGGGAGCCTAGTCGACTACACCTTC
TRBJ2-7 NA TRBV4-1 NA CASSYSLTGKYEQYF TGCGCCAGCAGCTACTCCCTGACGGGGAAGTACGAGCAGTACTTC
TRBJ2-5 NA TRBV6-6 NA CASSLAQTQYF TGTGCCAGCAGCCTAGCTCAGACCCAGTACTTC
TRBJ1-2 NA TRBV19 NA CASSIVYRVISQDYGYTF TGTGCCAGTAGTATAGTCTACAGGGTTATTTCGCAGGACTATGGCTACACCTTC
TRBJ2-3 NA TRBV2 TRBD2 CASSGNPDTQYF TGTGCCAGTAGCGGGAATCCAGATACGCAGTATTTT
TRBJ2-1 NA TRBV11-2 NA CASNLNSYNEQFF TGTGCTAGCAATCTAAACTCCTACAATGAGCAGTTCTTC
TRBJ1-1 once TRBV2 NA CASRMDWGRGTEAFF TGTGCCAGCAGGATGGACTGGGGAAGGGGGACTGAAGCTTTCTTT
TRBJ2-7 NA TRBV5-6 NA CASSFGGPYEQYF TGTGCCAGCAGCTTTGGGGGTCCCTACGAGCAGTACTTC
TRBJ1-5 NA TRBV5-7 TRBD1 CASSLWGQEGPSNQPQHF TGTGCCAGCAGCTTGTGGGGACAGGAGGGCCCTAGCAATCAGCCCCAGCATTTT
TRBJ2-2 few TRBV13 NA CASSLSTGELFF TGTGCCAGCAGCTTATCCACCGGGGAGCTGTTTTTT
TRBJ1-2 NA TRBV25-1 NA CASSVGGGGYTF TGTGCCAGCAGTGTCGGCGGGGGAGGCTACACCTTC
TRBJ2-7 NA TRBV27 NA CASSFSSSYEQYF TGTGCCAGCAGTTTCTCCAGCTCCTACGAGCAGTACTTC
TRBJ2-1 NA TRBV7-6 TRBD2 CASSFRGGLNEQFF TGTGCCAGCAGCTTCCGGGGGGGCCTGAATGAGCAGTTCTTC
TRBJ1-2 NA TRBV9 NA CASSVRGGPLYGYTF TGTGCCAGCAGCGTAAGAGGAGGGCCCCTCTATGGCTACACCTTC
TRBJ2-7 NA TRBV5-4 TRBD1 CASSPLGQGINEQYF TGTGCCAGCAGCCCCCTGGGACAGGGGATTAACGAGCAGTACTTC
TRBJ2-7 NA TRBV4-1 NA CASSQGKGRYYEQYF TGCGCCAGCAGCCAAGGGAAGGGCAGATACTACGAGCAGTACTTC
TRBJ1-5 NA TRBV2 NA CASGPGGNQPQHF TGTGCCAGCGGCCCGGGGGGTAATCAGCCCCAGCATTTT
TRBJ2-7 NA TRBV29-1 TRBD1 CSVVYRDSTYEQYF TGCAGCGTTGTATACCGGGACAGCACCTACGAGCAGTACTTC
TRBJ2-7 NA TRBV6-1 TRBD1 CASRIQGAYEQYF TGTGCCAGCAGGATACAGGGGGCCTACGAGCAGTACTTC
TRBJ2-3 NA TRBV16 TRBD2 CASSQVGGGSSDTQYF TGTGCCAGCAGCCAAGTAGGCGGGGGATCGAGTGATACGCAGTATTTT
TRBJ1-5 NA TRBV6-1 NA CASRVYSNQPQHF TGTGCCAGCAGAGTGTATAGCAATCAGCCCCAGCATTTT
TRBJ2-5 NA TRBV5-5 TRBD1 CASSWGTGVGETQYF TGTGCCAGCAGCTGGGGGACAGGGGTGGGAGAGACCCAGTACTTC
TRBJ1-1 NA TRBV4-1 NA CASSQEMTGNTEAFF TGCGCCAGCAGCCAAGAAATGACAGGGAACACTGAAGCTTTCTTT
TRBJ1-2 NA TRBV10-3 NA CAISESSTVKYGYTF TGTGCCATCAGTGAGTCTTCGACAGTCAAGTATGGCTACACCTTC